These 32 T cell receptor beta chains originate from one sample sequenced in a study of shared clonotypes between healthy human individuals. Sequencing used immunoSEQ multiplex PCR; TCRdb keeps in-frame clones, though not all of them. The sample consists of just over 2,000,000 clones, 85% to 95% of them appearing once. The sequenced sample consisted of naive CD4+ T cells sorted from blood. The subset was: CD45RA+ positively selected. The receptors were sampled from a man younger than 35 in good health.

This clone was recorded only once. CDR3 nucleotides: TGTGCCAGCAGTTTTATAGGCCACCAGCCCCAGCATTTT. Its protein is CASSFIGHQPQHF. The rearrangement uses TRBV28 and TRBJ1-5; D uncertain. Trimming pared 3 bases from V and 7 bases from J, leaving 10 bases between. CDR1 is MDHEN, CDR2 SYDVKM, per germline. This CDR3 spans 13 amino acids.

This clone came up once. The chain joins TRBV5-6 to TRBJ2-3, with D unresolved. The ends were cut back, 3 bases at V and 5 bases at J, with 10 bases in the middle. From germline, CDR1 is SGHDT and CDR2 YYEEEE. CDR3 length: 13 amino acids. The CDR3 DNA sequence: TGTGCCAGCAGCTACACGACGAAAGATACGCAGTATTTT. It encodes CASSYTTKDTQYF.

CDR3 bases: TGTGCCAGCAGTGAAGCTTGGGGCTTGGGCTATGGCTACACCTTC. Translating gives CASSEAWGLGYGYTF. The V gene is TRBV6-1, the J gene TRBJ1-2; tentative D call: TRBD1 (5 bases). V was pared by 0 bases and J by 4 bases, with 12 bases between. Looked up from germline, CDR1 is MNHNS and CDR2 is SASEGT. The CDR3 spans 15 residues.

This rearrangement joins TRBV7-3 to TRBJ2-7; D perhaps matches TRBD2 (7 bases). V lost 1 base and J lost 3, with 13 bases in between. Germline CDR1 and CDR2: SGHTA and FQGTGA. The CDR3 spans 15 residues. The CDR3 DNA reads as TGTGCCAGCAGCTTAATGGGGGGGCCCCTCTACGAGCAGTACTTC. Translating it yields CASSLMGGPLYEQYF.

The V gene is TRBV10-3, the J gene TRBJ2-5, with a possible D match to TRBD1 (5 bases). Per the germline V gene, CDR1 is ENHRY and CDR2 is SYGVKD. This CDR3 has 14 residues. V was cut by 3 bases and J by 2 bases, with 10 bases left in between. This CDR3 reads CAISEYQGQETQYF. The CDR3 DNA reads TGTGCCATCAGTGAATATCAGGGTCAAGAGACCCAGTACTTC.

CDR3 residues: CASNAGAGYSQPQHF. DNA of the CDR3: TGTGCCAGCAATGCTGGGGCAGGGTATTCTCAGCCCCAGCATTTT. The gene calls are TRBV28 and TRBJ1-5; weak D call: TRBD1 (5 bases). V lost 7 bases and J 6 bases, leaving 19 bases between the germline ends. Germline V gene sequence: CDR1 MDHEN, CDR2 SYDVKM. The CDR3 length is 15 residues.

The rearrangement joins TRBV10-3 to TRBJ2-1, with TRBD2 matching 10 bases. The J segment lost 6 bases and the V segment lost 6 bases, leaving 8 bases of the junction unmatched. CDR1 is ENHRY, CDR2 SYGVKD, per germline. This CDR3 spans 15 amino acids. CDR3 protein: CAIREAGGLGNEQFF. The CDR3 nucleotides read TGTGCCATCAGAGAAGCGGGAGGGTTAGGCAATGAGCAGTTCTTC.

This chain uses TRBV29-1 with TRBJ2-1, with no clear D. Germline V gives CDR1 SQVTM, CDR2 ANQGSEA. The CDR3 covers 11 residues. Trimming shortened V by 5 bases and J by 8 bases, and 10 bases separated the two germline ends. The CDR3 here is CSVLPAHEQFF. The CDR3 nucleotides are TGCAGCGTTCTCCCGGCCCATGAGCAGTTCTTC.

This chain connects TRBV5-1 to TRBJ1-1; D unclear. Trimming stripped 0 bases from V and 6 bases from J, with 9 bases between. Germline V lookup: CDR1 SGHRS, CDR2 YFSETQ. This CDR3 is built from 13 residues. CDR3 nucleotide sequence: TGCGCCAGCAGCTTGGGCCCGGGCGCTGAAGCTTTCTTT. Translated: CASSLGPGAEAFF.

This clone was detected once. This rearrangement joins TRBV10-3 to TRBJ2-1, with TRBD2 matching 8 bases. The trim removed 3 bases at V and 8 bases at J, leaving 3 bases unmatched. Germline loops: CDR1 ENHRY, CDR2 SYGVKD. The CDR3 runs 13 residues. The chain's CDR3 is CAISDGLADEQFF. CDR3 DNA sequence: TGTGCCATCAGTGACGGACTAGCCGATGAGCAGTTCTTC.

As for this clone: A much larger clone lies a single base off, so this may be a read error. The CDR3 spells CAISEAGGSNQPQHF. CDR3 nucleotides: TGTGCCATCAGTGAGGCTGGGGGCAGCAATCAGCCCCAGCATTTT. The chain uses TRBV10-3 and TRBJ1-5; TRBD1 might be the D (6 bases). Germline loops: CDR1 ENHRY, CDR2 SYGVKD. The CDR3 is 15 residues long. Trimming took 2 bases from V and 1 from J, leaving 9 bases between them.

The genes are TRBV6-6 and TRBJ2-7; D remains unclear. Trimming took 6 bases from V and 0 from J, leaving 3 bases between them. Germline values: CDR1 MNHNY, CDR2 SVGAGI (reference sequence). The CDR3 extends over 11 amino acids. The CDR3 sequence: CASRGSYEQYF. The DNA of the CDR3 is TGTGCCAGCAGAGGCTCCTACGAGCAGTACTTC.

CDR3 in amino acids: CAWGGTEAFF. CDR3 in DNA: TGTGCCTGGGGGGGTACTGAAGCTTTCTTT. This chain uses TRBV30 with TRBJ1-1; D may be TRBD1 (5 bases). V dropped 5 bases and J dropped 5 bases, with 6 bases sitting between them. The germline gives CDR1 GTSNPN, CDR2 SVGIG (reference sequence). This CDR3 contains 10 residues. The variable domain in full, with the rest retrieved from reference TRBV30 and TRBJ1-1, is SQTIHQWPATLVQPVGSPLSLECTVEGTSNPNLYWYRQAAGRGLQLLFYSVGIGQISSEVPQNLSASRPQDRQFILSSKKLLLSDSGFYLCAWGGTEAFFGQGTRLTVV.

This chain links TRBV29-1 with TRBJ2-1; TRBD1 agrees at 7 bases. The CDR3 loop spans 12 amino acids. From germline, CDR1 is SQVTM and CDR2 ANQGSEA. V shed 6 bases and J 9 bases; nucleotides not matched to a gene: 8. In DNA, the CDR3 is TGCAGCGTCCGACAGGGCGGAGGTGAGCAGTTCTTC. It is translated as CSVRQGGGEQFF.

V gene TRBV5-1 combines with J gene TRBJ2-1, with TRBD1 matching over 8 bases. V shed 7 bases, J shed 4 bases, and the junction held 10 bases outside the gene matches. The CDR3 consists of 15 residues. Germline V gene sequence: CDR1 SGHRS, CDR2 YFSETQ. CDR3 region: CASLGTGSTYNEQFF. In nucleotides, the CDR3 is TGCGCCAGCTTGGGGACAGGTTCCACATACAATGAGCAGTTCTTC. Filled out from reference TRBV5-1 and TRBJ2-1, the complete variable domain reads KAGVTQTPRYLIKTRGQQVTLSCSPISGHRSVSWYQQTPGQGLQFLFEYFSETQRNKGNFPGRFSGRQFSNSRSEMNVSTLELGDSALYLCASLGTGSTYNEQFFGPGTRLTVL.

CDR3 sequence reads: CASRPGPRGSPLHF. The CDR3 nucleotides read TGTGCCAGCAGACCCGGACCACGGGGGTCACCCCTCCACTTT. The V call is TRBV6-1, the J call TRBJ1-6, with TRBD1 as a possible D gene (5 bases). The V and J ends lost 6 bases and 10 bases respectively, with 16 bases between them. CDR3 length: 14 amino acids. Per germline, CDR1 MNHNS and CDR2 SASEGT.

This clone is a singleton in its sample. V and J are TRBV7-9 and TRBJ1-4; D call uncertain. CDR1 SEHNR and CDR2 FQNEAQ come from the germline V gene (reference sequence). Trimming removed 5 bases at V and 2 bases at J, with 15 bases between. This CDR3 spans 16 amino acids. The CDR3 sequence: CASSPDLRHTNEKLFF. CDR3 coding DNA: TGTGCCAGCAGCCCCGACCTCAGGCACACTAATGAAAAACTGTTTTTT.

The chain carries TRBV2 and TRBJ2-3; a possible D gene is TRBD1 (6 bases). Trimming pared 1 base from V and 0 bases from J, leaving 11 bases between. CDR3 length: 16 amino acids. The V gene's germline CDR1 is SNHLY and CDR2 FYNNEI. The CDR3, as DNA: TGTGCCAGCAGTGAAGAGGGGGTCCCTAGCACAGATACGCAGTATTTT. Translated, it gives CASSEEGVPSTDTQYF. Together with reference TRBV2 and TRBJ2-3, the CDR3 gives the full variable domain: EPEVTQTPSHQVTQMGQEVILRCVPISNHLYFYWYRQILGQKVEFLVSFYNNEISEKSEIFDDQFSVERPDGSNFTLKIRSTKLEDSAMYFCASSEEGVPSTDTQYFGPGTRLTVL.

The chain is built from TRBV28 and TRBJ1-2; no reliable D call. CDR3 length: 12 residues. V dropped 7 bases and J dropped 2 bases, with 8 bases sitting between them. CDR1 is MDHEN, CDR2 SYDVKM, per germline. CDR3: CASTSGNYGYTF. The DNA of the CDR3 is TGTGCCAGCACCTCGGGGAACTATGGCTACACCTTC.

The rearrangement joins TRBV7-2 to TRBJ1-2; TRBD1 aligns across 7 bases. The CDR3 covers 15 residues. Trimming cost V 3 bases and J 4 bases; bases outside gene matches: 8. Germline V lookup: CDR1 SGHTA, CDR2 FQGNSA. The CDR3 nucleotides are TGTGCCAGCAGCTTGGGGGGACAGATTTCCTATGGCTACACCTTC. Its translation: CASSLGGQISYGYTF.

The rearrangement uses TRBV5-1 and TRBJ1-1, with D unclear. V shed 4 bases and J shed 0 bases, with 10 bases lying between them. Germline lookup yields CDR1 SGHRS and CDR2 YFSETQ. This CDR3 is built from 14 residues. CDR3 DNA: TGCGCCAGCAGCCTCACAGCCTTGAACACTGAAGCTTTCTTT. Encoded protein: CASSLTALNTEAFF.

The chain uses TRBV2 and TRBJ1-1, with D maybe TRBD1 (6 bases). The CDR3 runs to 15 residues. Trimming shortened V by 4 bases and J by 10 bases, and 22 bases separated the two germline ends. CDR1 and CDR2 (germline): SNHLY, FYNNEI. Written as DNA, the CDR3 is TGTGCCAGCAGTGGGGGACACGGTGCCTTAGGGTCAGCTTTCTTT. It encodes CASSGGHGALGSAFF.

This chain joins TRBV21-1 and TRBJ1-1. TRBV21-1 is assigned pseudogene status. There are 16 residues in the CDR3. This CDR3 is CASIFSAGGKNTEAFF. The CDR3 nucleotides are TGTGCCAGCATCTTCTCCGCGGGGGGTAAGAACACTGAAGCTTTCTTT.

The genes are TRBV7-9 and TRBJ2-1; 7 bases are shared with TRBD2. Germline assignment: CDR1 SEHNR and CDR2 FQNEAQ (reference sequence). V gave up 6 bases and J gave up 4 bases; unmatched junction bases: 6. This CDR3 has 14 amino acids. The CDR3 coding sequence is TGTGCCAGCAGATTCGGGGGGACTTACAATGAGCAGTTCTTC. Translation gives CASRFGGTYNEQFF.

V is TRBV7-9 and J is TRBJ2-5; no firm D call. V lost 0 bases to trimming and J lost 4 bases, with 9 bases between them. The CDR3 covers 14 residues. From germline, CDR1 is SEHNR and CDR2 FQNEAQ (reference sequence). The CDR3 protein is CASSLAGSVETQYF. The CDR3, as DNA: TGTGCCAGCAGCTTAGCGGGCAGCGTAGAGACCCAGTACTTC. Drawing the rest from reference TRBV7-9 and TRBJ2-5, the complete variable domain is DTGVSQNPRHKITKRGQNVTFRCDPISEHNRLYWYRQTLGQGPEFLTYFQNEAQLEKSRLLSDRFSAERPKGSFSTLEIQRTEQGDSAMYLCASSLAGSVETQYFGPGTRLLVL.

The rearrangement joins TRBV10-1 to TRBJ2-5; D is uncertain. Trimming shortened V by 1 base and J by 5 bases, and 8 bases separated the two germline ends. Germline CDR1 WNHNN, CDR2 SYGVQD (reference sequence). The CDR3 has 13 amino acids. CDR3 in DNA: TGCGCCAGCAGTGAGTGGGTCGGGGAGACCCAGTACTTC. Its protein is CASSEWVGETQYF.

The chain employs TRBV5-6 and TRBJ2-7; D may be TRBD1 or TRBD2 (5 bases each). The CDR3 is 15 residues long. Trimming shortened V by 4 bases and J by 5 bases, and 19 bases separated the two germline ends. Germline V lookup: CDR1 SGHDT, CDR2 YYEEEE. As DNA, the CDR3 is TGTGCCAGCAGCAGGGACCCCCCCTGGGGTAACGAGCAGTACTTC. It is translated as CASSRDPPWGNEQYF. Full variable domain (outside the CDR3, taken from reference TRBV5-6 and TRBJ2-7): DAGVTQSPTHLIKTRGQQVTLRCSPKSGHDTVSWYQQALGQGPQFIFQYYEEEERQRGNFPDRFSGHQFPNYSSELNVNALLLGDSALYLCASSRDPPWGNEQYFGPGTRLTVT.

The rearrangement links TRBV6-5 to TRBJ2-5; D ambiguous. V lost 9 bases, J lost 5 bases, and 10 bases lay in between. From germline, CDR1 is MNHEY and CDR2 SVGAGI. The length of the CDR3 is 11 residues. The CDR3 protein is CASGVPETQYF. Written as DNA, the CDR3 is TGTGCCAGTGGAGTTCCGGAGACCCAGTACTTC.

The chain recombines TRBV10-3 with TRBJ2-5; D gene unclear. This CDR3 has 15 residues. V was shortened by 0 bases and J by 1 base, with 9 bases between the two germline ends. CDR1 is ENHRY and CDR2 is SYGVKD in the germline V gene. The CDR3 sequence: CAISESQLVQETQYF. Written as DNA, the CDR3 is TGTGCCATCAGTGAGTCGCAACTGGTCCAAGAGACCCAGTACTTC.

V usage is TRBV5-4 and J usage is TRBJ1-3; D is ambiguous. Germline CDR1 and CDR2: SGHNT and YYREEE (reference sequence). This CDR3 comprises 15 residues. Trimming pared 8 bases from V and 0 bases from J, leaving 15 bases between. The CDR3 reads CASAVGGPSGNTIYF. In DNA form, the CDR3 reads TGTGCCAGTGCGGTTGGCGGCCCCTCTGGAAACACCATATATTTT.

The J gene is TRBJ2-2, the V gene TRBV6-5; D is uncertain. V was trimmed by 7 bases and J by 3 bases, leaving 12 bases between them. Looked up from germline, CDR1 is MNHEY and CDR2 is SVGAGI. This CDR3 spans 14 amino acids. The DNA for the CDR3 is TGTGCCAGCACCCCCGGAACAGACACCGGGGAGCTGTTTTTT. This encodes CASTPGTDTGELFF.

The rearrangement joins TRBV6-5 to TRBJ2-7, with a weak D call TRBD1 (5 bases). Per germline, CDR1 MNHEY and CDR2 SVGAGI. V shed 7 bases and J shed 2 bases, with 12 bases lying between them. This CDR3 is built from 13 residues. CDR3 DNA: TGTGCCAGCAAGACGGCAGGGCCCTACGAGCAGTACTTC. Protein sequence: CASKTAGPYEQYF.